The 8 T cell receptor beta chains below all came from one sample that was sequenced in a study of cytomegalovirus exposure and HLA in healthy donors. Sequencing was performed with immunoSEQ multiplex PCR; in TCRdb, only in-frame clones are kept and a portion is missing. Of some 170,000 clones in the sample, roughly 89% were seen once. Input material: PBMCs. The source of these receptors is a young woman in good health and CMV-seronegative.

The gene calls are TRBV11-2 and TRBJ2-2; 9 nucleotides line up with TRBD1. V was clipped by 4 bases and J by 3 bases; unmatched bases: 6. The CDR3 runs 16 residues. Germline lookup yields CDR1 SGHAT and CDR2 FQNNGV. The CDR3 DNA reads TGTGCCAGCAGCTCACAGGGGGCGCAGCACACCGGGGAGCTGTTTTTT. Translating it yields CASSSQGAQHTGELFF.

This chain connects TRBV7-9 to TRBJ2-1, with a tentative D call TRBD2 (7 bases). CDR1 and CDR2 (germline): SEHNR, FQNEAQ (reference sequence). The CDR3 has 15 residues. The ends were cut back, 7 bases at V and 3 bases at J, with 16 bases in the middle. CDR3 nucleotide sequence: TGTGCCAGCAACCTAGTGAGGGGGGGCTACAATGAGCAGTTCTTC. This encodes CASNLVRGGYNEQFF.

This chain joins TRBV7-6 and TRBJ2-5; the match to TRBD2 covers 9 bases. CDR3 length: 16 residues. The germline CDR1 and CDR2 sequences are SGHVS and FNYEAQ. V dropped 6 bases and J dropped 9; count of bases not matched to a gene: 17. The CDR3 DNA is TGTGCCAGCAGGCCCGCCGGGACTAGCAAGTCGTTGGCCCAGTACTTC. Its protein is CASRPAGTSKSLAQYF.

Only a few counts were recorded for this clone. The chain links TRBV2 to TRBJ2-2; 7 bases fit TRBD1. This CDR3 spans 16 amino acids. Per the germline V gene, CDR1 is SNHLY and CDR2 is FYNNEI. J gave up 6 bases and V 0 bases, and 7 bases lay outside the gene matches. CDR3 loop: CASSEARQGQPGELFF. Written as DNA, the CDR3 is TGTGCCAGCAGTGAAGCGAGACAGGGACAACCCGGGGAGCTGTTTTTT.

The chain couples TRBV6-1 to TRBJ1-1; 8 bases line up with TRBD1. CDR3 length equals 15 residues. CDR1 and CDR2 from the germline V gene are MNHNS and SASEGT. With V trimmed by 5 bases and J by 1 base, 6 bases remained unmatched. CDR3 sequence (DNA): TGTGCCAGCAGTATACAGGGGGATGGGAACACTGAAGCTTTCTTT. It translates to CASSIQGDGNTEAFF.

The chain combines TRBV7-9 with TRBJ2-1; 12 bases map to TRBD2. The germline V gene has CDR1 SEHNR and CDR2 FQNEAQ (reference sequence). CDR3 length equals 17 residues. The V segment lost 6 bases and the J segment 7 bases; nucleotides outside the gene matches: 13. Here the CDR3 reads CASRLAGGTKGLNEQFF. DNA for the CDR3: TGTGCCAGCAGACTAGCGGGGGGCACGAAGGGCCTAAATGAGCAGTTCTTC.

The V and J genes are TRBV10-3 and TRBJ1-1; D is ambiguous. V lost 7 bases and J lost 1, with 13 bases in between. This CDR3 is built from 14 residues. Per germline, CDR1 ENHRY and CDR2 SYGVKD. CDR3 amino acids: CAITDLRANTEAFF. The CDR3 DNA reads TGTGCCATCACCGACCTGAGGGCGAACACTGAAGCTTTCTTT.

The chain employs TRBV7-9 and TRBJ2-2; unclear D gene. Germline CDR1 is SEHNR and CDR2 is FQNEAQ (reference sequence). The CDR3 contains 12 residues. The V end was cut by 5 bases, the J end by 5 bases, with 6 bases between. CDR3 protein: CASSPITGELFF. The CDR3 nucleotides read TGTGCCAGCAGCCCTATTACCGGGGAGCTGTTTTTT.